A selection of T cell receptor beta chains follows, all from one sample in a study of cytomegalovirus exposure and HLA in healthy donors. Repertoires were generated with immunoSEQ multiplex PCR, while TCRdb's copy carries only in-frame clones and drops some. The sample gives some 180,000 clones, around 75% of which show up once; 2.5% to 3.5% is in the top ten. The sequenced material came from PBMCs. These receptors came from a male donor in good health and CMV-seronegative. CDR3s include the opening cysteine and the closing phenylalanine or tryptophan. The order of the fields is D gene, V gene, clone size, J gene, CDR3 protein, CDR3 DNA. The D gene is left open where the match is weak. Part of the rows lack a size; the others show once, few, many or a class for expanded clones.

>TRBD1|TRBV11-1|few|TRBJ2-3
CASSWDSKHITDTQYF
TGTGCCAGCAGCTGGGACAGCAAACACATCACAGATACGCAGTATTTT
>TRBD2|TRBV7-9|NA|TRBJ2-1
CASRLAGNEQFF
TGTGCCAGCAGACTAGCGGGCAATGAGCAGTTCTTC
>NA|TRBV19|NA|TRBJ2-1
CASTDINLDEQFF
TGTGCCAGTACAGACATAAACTTAGATGAGCAGTTCTTC
>TRBD1|TRBV5-5|NA|TRBJ2-7
CASSFTGTGGYEQYF
TGTGCCAGCAGCTTTACCGGGACAGGGGGCTACGAGCAGTACTTC
>NA|TRBV19|once|TRBJ1-6
CASSHGTSGSPLHF
TGTGCCAGTAGCCATGGGACATCGGGTTCACCCCTCCACTTT
>NA|TRBV7-8|NA|TRBJ2-3
CASSPNTDTQYF
TGTGCCAGCAGTCCCAACACAGATACGCAGTATTTT
>NA|TRBV29-1|NA|TRBJ1-5
CSVAQGSGNQPQHF
TGCAGCGTTGCACAGGGTAGCGGCAATCAGCCCCAGCATTTT
>NA|TRBV4-2|NA|TRBJ1-5
CASSQAAVGNQPQHF
TGTGCCAGCAGCCAAGCGGCGGTGGGCAATCAGCCCCAGCATTTT
>TRBD1|TRBV5-1|NA|TRBJ1-3
CASSPTGAGNTIYF
TGCGCCAGCAGCCCGACAGGGGCTGGAAACACCATATATTTT
>NA|TRBV19|NA|TRBJ1-2
CASSPMMRGGYTF
TGTGCCAGTAGTCCCATGATGAGAGGCGGCTACACCTTC
>NA|TRBV6-6|few|TRBJ2-3
CASSLLGNADTQYF
TGTGCCAGCAGTCTACTAGGAAACGCAGATACGCAGTATTTT
>NA|TRBV29-1|few|TRBJ2-5
CSVRRTVQETQYF
TGCAGCGTCCGGAGGACAGTCCAAGAGACCCAGTACTTC
>NA|TRBV7-3|NA|TRBJ2-5
CASSLIPGGQETQYF
TGTGCCAGCAGCTTAATCCCGGGGGGCCAGGAGACCCAGTACTTC
>TRBD2|TRBV28|once|TRBJ2-7
CASRILGGRYEQYF
TGTGCCAGCAGAATATTAGGCGGGAGATACGAGCAGTACTTC
>TRBD1|TRBV30|few|TRBJ1-5
CAWSVTDRGLLNQPQHF
TGTGCCTGGAGTGTGACTGATAGGGGGCTACTCAATCAGCCCCAGCATTTT
>NA|TRBV18|few|TRBJ1-2
CASSPRGDGYTF
TGTGCCAGCTCACCCCGGGGAGATGGCTACACCTTC
>NA|TRBV28|NA|TRBJ2-5
CASSLADQETQYF
TGTGCCAGCAGTTTAGCGGATCAAGAGACCCAGTACTTC
>NA|TRBV13|NA|TRBJ1-2
CASSLATATTNYGYTF
TGTGCCAGCAGCTTAGCGACGGCTACTACTAACTATGGCTACACCTTC
>NA|TRBV2|few|TRBJ1-4
CASSGTTGEKLFF
TGTGCCAGCAGTGGGACAACAGGTGAAAAACTGTTTTTT
>TRBD2|TRBV30|NA|TRBJ2-7
CAWSVMGGSRAYEQYF
TGTGCCTGGAGTGTAATGGGCGGGAGTAGGGCCTACGAGCAGTACTTC
>TRBD2|TRBV4-2|NA|TRBJ2-7
CASSQEAGGVYEQYF
TGTGCCAGCAGCCAAGAAGCGGGAGGTGTCTACGAGCAGTACTTC
>NA|TRBV15|NA|TRBJ1-5
CATSRGTGGDQPQHF
TGTGCCACCAGCAGGGGGACCGGGGGAGATCAGCCCCAGCATTTT
>TRBD2|TRBV6-5|NA|TRBJ2-3
CASGWTSGTSTDTQYF
TGTGCCAGCGGTTGGACTAGCGGAACTAGCACAGATACGCAGTATTTT
>TRBD2|TRBV27|NA|TRBJ2-3
CASSLAGGTDTQYF
TGTGCCAGCAGTCTAGCGGGAGGCACAGATACGCAGTATTTT
>NA|TRBV30|NA|TRBJ2-7
CAWSYRVTDEQYF
TGTGCCTGGAGTTACAGGGTGACTGACGAGCAGTACTTC
>NA|TRBV9|NA|TRBJ2-1
CASTKQFRGDEQFF
TGTGCCAGCACCAAACAGTTCAGGGGCGATGAGCAGTTCTTC
>NA|TRBV6-4|NA|TRBJ2-1
CASSTISGEQFF
TGTGCCAGCAGTACAATCTCTGGTGAGCAGTTCTTC
>TRBD1|TRBV5-1|NA|TRBJ2-7
CASSLAQGTGTYF
TGCGCCAGCAGCTTGGCCCAGGGGACAGGAACGTACTTC
>TRBD1|TRBV23-1|NA|TRBJ2-7
CASSHFDRDYEQYF
TGCGCCAGCAGTCATTTCGACAGGGACTACGAGCAGTACTTC
>NA|TRBV19|once|TRBJ1-5
CASSPPGGFGRQPQHF
TGTGCCAGTAGTCCTCCGGGGGGTTTCGGTAGACAGCCCCAGCATTTT
>NA|TRBV7-2|NA|TRBJ1-1
CASSLARGLKTEAFF
TGTGCCAGCAGCTTAGCGCGGGGCCTGAAGACTGAAGCTTTCTTT
>NA|TRBV6-5|NA|TRBJ1-1
CASRRTANTEAFF
TGTGCCAGCAGGCGGACAGCGAACACTGAAGCTTTCTTT
>NA|TRBV4-1|NA|TRBJ2-1
CASSQAIHQFF
TGCGCCAGCAGCCAAGCCATACATCAGTTCTTC
>NA|TRBV7-9|NA|TRBJ1-1
CASSLPDSNTEAFF
TGTGCCAGCAGCTTACCGGACAGCAACACTGAAGCTTTCTTT
>TRBD2|TRBV9|few|TRBJ2-1
CASSARGYNEQFF
TGTGCCAGCAGCGCGCGGGGGTACAATGAGCAGTTCTTC
>TRBD2|TRBV30|NA|TRBJ2-1
CAWSVPAGGLRNEQFF
TGTGCCTGGAGTGTACCGGCGGGAGGACTTAGAAATGAGCAGTTCTTC
>TRBD2|TRBV25-1|NA|TRBJ2-5
CASSTEWGGQYF
TGTGCCAGCAGTACCGAGTGGGGGGGCCAGTACTTC
>TRBD2|TRBV19|NA|TRBJ2-3
CASSRSPVAGATDTQYF
TGTGCCAGTAGTAGGTCCCCAGTAGCGGGAGCCACAGATACGCAGTATTTT
>TRBD1|TRBV5-4|few|TRBJ1-4
CASSLQGASEKLFF
TGTGCCAGCAGCTTGCAGGGGGCAAGTGAAAAACTGTTTTTT
>TRBD1|TRBV7-9|NA|TRBJ1-2
CASSGRGYGYTF
TGTGCCAGCAGCGGCAGGGGGTATGGCTACACCTTC
>TRBD2|TRBV28|NA|TRBJ2-1
CASSSRRLAGAWDEQFF
TGTGCCAGCAGTTCCCGCCGACTAGCGGGGGCGTGGGATGAGCAGTTCTTC
>NA|TRBV14|once|TRBJ2-7
CASSQMDWGQYF
TGTGCCAGCAGCCAGATGGACTGGGGGCAGTACTTC
>NA|TRBV11-2|NA|TRBJ2-5
CASSLGGLETQYF
TGTGCCAGCAGCTTAGGGGGCTTGGAGACCCAGTACTTC
>TRBD2|TRBV11-3|NA|TRBJ2-3
CASSSGTSGSTDTQYF
TGTGCCAGCAGCTCCGGGACTAGCGGCTCCACAGATACGCAGTATTTT